Described below is a single T cell receptor (beta chain) sequence and its context. The sample has other DNA sequences that encode this CDR3 too. The data derive from a study of shared clonotypes between healthy human individuals. Here immunoSEQ multiplex PCR was the method, and the copy in TCRdb shows in-frame clones only, minus some. Here the sample spans approximately 98,000 clones, 68% being singletons. Trimming took 3 bases from V and 7 from J; bases not matched to a gene: 5. Germline V CDR1 and CDR2: SQVTM, ANQGSEA. This CDR3 contains 13 residues. Sequenced sample: memory CD8+ T cells sorted from blood. Subset noted: CD45RO+ cells pooled with CCR7-negative TemRA cells. This receptor was identified in a woman younger than 45 in good health. V is TRBV29-1 and J is TRBJ2-1; 8 bases line up with TRBD2. The CDR3 loop reads CSVEREAGNEQFF. CDR3 in DNA: TGCAGCGTTGAGCGGGAGGCGGGAAATGAGCAGTTCTTC.